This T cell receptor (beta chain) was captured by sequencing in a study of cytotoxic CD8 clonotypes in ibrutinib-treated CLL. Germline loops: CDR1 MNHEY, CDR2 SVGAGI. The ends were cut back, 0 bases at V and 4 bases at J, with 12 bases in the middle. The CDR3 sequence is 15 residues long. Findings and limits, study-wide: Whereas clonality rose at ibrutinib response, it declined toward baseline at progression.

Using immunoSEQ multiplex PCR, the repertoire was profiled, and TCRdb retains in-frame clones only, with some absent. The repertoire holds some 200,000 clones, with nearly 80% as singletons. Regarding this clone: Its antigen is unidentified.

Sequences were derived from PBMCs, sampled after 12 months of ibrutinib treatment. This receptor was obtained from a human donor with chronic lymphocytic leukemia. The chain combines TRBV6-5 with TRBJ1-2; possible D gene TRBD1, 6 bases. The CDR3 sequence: CASSYSDRTSYGYTF. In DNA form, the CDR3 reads TGTGCCAGCAGTTACTCTGACAGGACCTCCTATGGCTACACCTTC.